Listed here are 18 T cell receptor beta chains from one sample, sequenced in a study of T cell clones after liver transplantation. Repertoires were generated with immunoSEQ multiplex PCR, while TCRdb's copy carries only in-frame clones and drops some. Seen here are fewer than 20,000 clones, over 80% observed once, and the top ten hold over 10%. This specimen consisted of CD8+ T cells from blood, obtained before liver transplant. These TCRs come from a human donor who received a liver transplant.

This chain joins TRBV5-1 and TRBJ2-3, with no clear D. Germline V gene lookup returns CDR1 SGHRS and CDR2 YFSETQ. The length of the CDR3 is 13 residues. Trimming cost V 4 bases and J 1 base, with 7 bases left between them. The CDR3 sequence: CASSDARTDTQYF. The CDR3, as DNA: TGCGCCAGCAGCGATGCCCGCACAGATACGCAGTATTTT.

V and J are TRBV28 and TRBJ1-3; D not certain. The germline V gene encodes CDR1 MDHEN and CDR2 SYDVKM. Trimming took off 4 bases at V and 0 bases at J, with 13 bases between the two ends. The CDR3 is made up of 16 amino acids. DNA for the CDR3: TGTGCCAGCAGTTCGGACCTTTCGAACTCTGGAAACACCATATATTTT. Translated, it gives CASSSDLSNSGNTIYF.

This clone was picked up a small number of times. V and J are TRBV2 and TRBJ2-7; D not resolved. This CDR3 region has 15 residues. V was pared by 2 bases and J by 0 bases, with 11 bases between. Germline values: CDR1 SNHLY, CDR2 FYNNEI. The CDR3: CASSEPKSYSYEQYF. The CDR3 DNA sequence: TGTGCCAGCAGTGAACCGAAGAGCTACTCCTACGAGCAGTACTTC.

This chain links TRBV29-1 with TRBJ1-1; 7 bases agree with TRBD1. Germline V CDR1 and CDR2: SQVTM, ANQGSEA. The CDR3 is 12 residues long. After removal of 6 bases from V and 6 bases from J, the junction contained 7 bases not matched to a gene. In DNA form, the CDR3 reads TGCAGCGTCGGGACAGCCGTGGCTGAAGCTTTCTTT. The encoded protein is CSVGTAVAEAFF. The whole variable domain, remainder taken from reference TRBV29-1 and TRBJ1-1, is SAVISQKPSRDICQRGTSLTIQCQVDSQVTMMFWYRQQPGQSLTLIATANQGSEATYESGFVIDKFPISRPNLTFSTLTVSNMSPEDSSIYLCSVGTAVAEAFFGQGTRLTVV.

V and J are TRBV4-1 and TRBJ1-1, with 7 bases aligning to TRBD1. CDR3 length: 14 residues. Germline V CDR1 and CDR2: MGHRA, YSYEKL. With 4 bases clipped from V and 3 bases from J, the junction kept 5 bases outside the gene matches. CDR3 region: CASSRQGEYTEAFF. CDR3 DNA: TGCGCCAGCAGCCGCCAGGGGGAGTACACTGAAGCTTTCTTT.

J is TRBJ1-1 and V is TRBV27; D possibly corresponds to TRBD1 (5 bases). This CDR3 has 16 residues. Germline assignment: CDR1 MNHEY and CDR2 SMNVEV (reference sequence). Trimming took 3 bases from V and 5 from J, leaving 19 bases between them. CDR3: CASSLGAGLRGTEAFF. For the CDR3, the DNA is TGTGCCAGCAGTTTGGGTGCAGGCCTCCGGGGGACTGAAGCTTTCTTT.

This clone was counted once. This chain connects TRBV14 to TRBJ2-3; unclear D gene. V was cut by 1 base and J by 2 bases, with 13 bases left in between. Germline V gene sequence: CDR1 SGHDN, CDR2 FVKESK. CDR3 length: 16 residues. The CDR3 here is CASSQGEFRYTDTQYF. The DNA for the CDR3 is TGTGCCAGCAGCCAAGGGGAATTTAGATACACAGATACGCAGTATTTT.

V is TRBV5-4 and J is TRBJ2-7; the D gene is possibly TRBD1 (5 bases). Germline CDR1 reads SGHNT; CDR2 reads YYREEE (reference sequence). Trimming removed 0 bases at V and 3 bases at J, with 10 bases between. This CDR3 spans 14 amino acids. The CDR3 nucleotides are TGTGCCAGCAGCTTGGAGGCAGGGAACTACGAGCAGTACTTC. Residues: CASSLEAGNYEQYF.

V is TRBV30 and J is TRBJ2-1, with D hard to call. CDR1 is GTSNPN and CDR2 is SVGIG in the germline V gene (reference sequence). The V and J ends lost 1 base and 9 bases respectively, with 13 bases between them. This CDR3 spans 13 amino acids. CDR3 amino acids: CAWSDDPQTEQFF. CDR3 nucleotides: TGTGCCTGGAGTGACGACCCTCAGACTGAGCAGTTCTTC. The full variable domain, in which reference TRBV30 and TRBJ2-1 provide the parts outside the CDR3, is SQTIHQWPATLVQPVGSPLSLECTVEGTSNPNLYWYRQAAGRGLQLLFYSVGIGQISSEVPQNLSASRPQDRQFILSSKKLLLSDSGFYLCAWSDDPQTEQFFGPGTRLTVL.

The rearrangement uses TRBV5-1 and TRBJ1-2; perhaps TRBD1 as D (6 bases). The CDR3 spans 15 residues. The V gene lost 0 bases and the J gene lost 2 bases, with 11 bases spanning the gap. Germline lookup yields CDR1 SGHRS and CDR2 YFSETQ. As DNA, the CDR3 is TGCGCCAGCAGCTTGGACAGGGCTATAAACTATGGCTACACCTTC. This gives the protein CASSLDRAINYGYTF.

This clone was seen once. The chain carries TRBV14 and TRBJ2-2, with D perhaps given as TRBD1 or TRBD2 (5 bases each). Germline CDR1 reads SGHDN; CDR2 reads FVKESK. Between the trimmed V and J ends, which lost 6 bases and 4 bases, there was a span of 18 bases. The CDR3 runs 16 residues. CDR3 in amino acids: CASSLRERGATGELFF. The CDR3 coding sequence is TGTGCCAGCAGTTTAAGGGAGAGGGGCGCCACCGGGGAGCTGTTTTTT.

The chain is built from TRBV27 and TRBJ2-2; 7 positions agree with TRBD2. CDR1 is MNHEY, CDR2 SMNVEV, per germline (reference sequence). With 2 bases clipped from V and 5 bases from J, the junction kept 5 bases outside the gene matches. The CDR3 length is 15 residues. DNA of the CDR3: TGTGCCAGCAGTTTAAATCAGGGAGGGACCGGGGAGCTGTTTTTT. It encodes CASSLNQGGTGELFF.

The chain couples TRBV27 to TRBJ2-7, with 7 bases aligning to TRBD2. Germline CDR1 MNHEY, CDR2 SMNVEV (reference sequence). There are 15 residues in the CDR3. With V trimmed by 3 bases and J by 2 bases, 7 bases remained unmatched. The CDR3 DNA follows: TGTGCCAGCAGTTTTATTAGCGGGCCCCCCTACGAGCAGTACTTC. Encoded protein: CASSFISGPPYEQYF.

This clone was found once. Relative to the germline gene, one junction end is altered; a read error may explain this. The V and J genes are TRBV6-1 and TRBJ2-7, with 9 bases identical to TRBD2. The CDR3 totals 15 residues. CDR1 and CDR2 from the germline V gene are MNHNS and SASEGT. As DNA, the CDR3 is TGTGCCAACAGTGTCCTAGCGGGAAGACCCTACGAGCAGTACTTC. Its protein product is CANSVLAGRPYEQYF.

The genes are TRBV7-2 and TRBJ2-7; D perhaps matches TRBD2 (5 bases). Looked up from germline, CDR1 is SGHTA and CDR2 is FQGNSA. This CDR3 contains 14 residues. V lost 1 base and J 2 bases, leaving 9 bases between the germline ends. CDR3 nucleotides: TGTGCCAGCAGCTTAGGAGGGCCTCCCTACGAGCAGTACTTC. Amino acid sequence: CASSLGGPPYEQYF.

This CDR3 is CASSLSSGMNTEAFF. As DNA, the CDR3 is TGTGCCAGCAGTTTATCGTCAGGGATGAACACTGAAGCTTTCTTT. V usage is TRBV27 and J usage is TRBJ1-1; a weak D match, TRBD1 (5 bases). Germline CDR1 MNHEY, CDR2 SMNVEV (reference sequence). Trimming shortened V by 0 bases and J by 0 bases, and 8 bases separated the two germline ends. The CDR3 loop spans 15 amino acids.

The chain joins TRBV7-3 to TRBJ1-2; 7 bases align to TRBD1. J lost 0 bases, V lost 5 bases, and 6 bases had no gene match. The CDR3 loop spans 15 amino acids. Germline loops: CDR1 SGHTA, CDR2 FQGTGA. The CDR3 bases are TGTGCCAGCAGCCCAGGGACAGCTTCTAACTATGGCTACACCTTC. Translation: CASSPGTASNYGYTF.

CDR3 sequence: CAWETGRPGLTQYF. The DNA of the CDR3 is TGTGCCTGGGAAACCGGACGCCCTGGGTTGACCCAGTACTTC. The chain carries TRBV30 and TRBJ2-5; D remains ambiguous. The CDR3 extends over 14 amino acids. The V and J ends lost 5 bases and 7 bases respectively, with 20 bases between them. In germline, CDR1 is GTSNPN, CDR2 SVGIG (reference sequence).